This entry lists 27 T cell receptor beta chains sequenced from one sample in a study of blood T cell repertoires in COVID-19. Sequencing used immunoSEQ multiplex PCR; TCRdb keeps in-frame clones, though not all of them. The sample has tens of thousands of clones; roughly 71% are singletons. Sample: peripheral blood. Source of these receptors: an elderly man with acute or convalescent COVID-19.

This chain's CDR3 is CASSYSRRGGLSEQFF. CDR3 bases: TGTGCCAGCAGTTACTCGAGGAGGGGGGGTTTAAGTGAGCAGTTCTTC. The V call is TRBV6-5, the J call TRBJ2-1; tentatively, D is TRBD2 (7 bases). From germline, CDR1 is MNHEY and CDR2 SVGAGI. V was clipped by 0 bases and J by 9 bases, with 18 bases between them. This CDR3 contains 16 residues.

This chain uses TRBV10-3 with TRBJ1-1; TRBD1 agrees at 8 bases. The ends lost 2 bases at V and 9 bases at J; junction bases unmatched: 8. Per the germline V gene, CDR1 is ENHRY and CDR2 is SYGVKD. This CDR3 has 14 residues. The CDR3, as DNA: TGTGCCATCAGTGAGCCCCTGACAGGGGCCCAAGCTTTCTTT. As protein: CAISEPLTGAQAFF.

The rearrangement links TRBV19 to TRBJ2-7; 8 bases match TRBD1. The CDR3 spans 15 residues. Germline assignment: CDR1 LNHDA and CDR2 SQIVND (reference sequence). V was pared by 4 bases and J by 6 bases, with 11 bases of the junction left unmatched. CDR3 nucleotide sequence: TGTGCCAGTAGTACCTCTACAGACAGGGGTCGCGAGCAGTACTTC. This codes for CASSTSTDRGREQYF.

The V call is TRBV27, the J call TRBJ2-3, with 7 bases aligning to TRBD2. Germline loops: CDR1 MNHEY, CDR2 SMNVEV (reference sequence). The CDR3 length is 15 residues. V shed 3 bases, J shed 0 bases, and the junction held 3 bases outside the gene matches. The CDR3 spells CASSLGGRSTDTQYF. The CDR3 bases are TGTGCCAGCAGTTTGGGGGGGAGAAGCACAGATACGCAGTATTTT.

CDR3 nucleotide sequence: TGTGCCAGCCAGGCACGAAACAATGAGCAGTTCTTC. This gives the protein CASQARNNEQFF. The chain joins TRBV12-3 or TRBV12-4 to TRBJ2-1, with unresolved D. The V end lost 8 bases, the J end lost 5 bases, and 10 bases lay between the germline ends. The CDR3 sequence is 12 residues long.

The chain recombines TRBV5-1 with TRBJ1-3, with D tentatively TRBD1 (5 bases). The germline CDR1 and CDR2 sequences are SGHRS and YFSETQ. The V end was cut by 3 bases, the J end by 2 bases, with 12 bases between. This CDR3 is 15 amino acids long. The CDR3 protein is CASSSGGGAGNTIYF. DNA for the CDR3: TGCGCCAGCAGCTCTGGGGGGGGTGCTGGAAACACCATATATTTT.

DNA for the CDR3: TGTGCCAGCAGCTTAGAAAGAACCAGGGCGGCTTTCTTT. Its translation is CASSLERTRAAFF. V and J are TRBV11-2 and TRBJ1-1, with a weak D call TRBD1 (5 bases). CDR1 is SGHAT and CDR2 is FQNNGV in the germline V gene. The CDR3 contains 13 residues. Trimming shortened V by 0 bases and J by 11 bases, and 13 bases separated the two germline ends.

The sample holds a few counts of this clone. The genes are TRBV7-8 and TRBJ2-3; D might be TRBD1 (5 bases). Deletions cut 5 bases from V and 4 bases from J, with 10 bases between. Germline CDR1 is SGHVS and CDR2 is FQNEAQ. CDR3 size: 13 residues. CDR3 nucleotides: TGTGCCAGCAGCCCCTGGGGCCCAGATACGCAGTATTTT. It translates to CASSPWGPDTQYF.

The V and J genes are TRBV25-1 and TRBJ1-4; D is undetermined. This CDR3 is 13 amino acids long. Trimming removed 3 bases from V and 8 bases from J, with 10 bases in between. Germline CDR1 is MGHDK and CDR2 is SYGVNS. CDR3 sequence (DNA): TGTGCCAGCAGTGACCAGGTTCACGAAAAACTGTTTTTT. This sequence encodes CASSDQVHEKLFF.

This sequence joins TRBV7-9 and TRBJ1-5, with 9 nucleotides matching TRBD1. V lost 0 bases and J lost 0; bases outside the gene matches: 9. The CDR3 consists of 19 residues. From germline, CDR1 is SEHNR and CDR2 FQNEAQ (reference sequence). As DNA, the CDR3 is TGTGCCAGCAGCTTAGCCTGGGGGACAGGGAGGGATAGCAATCAGCCCCAGCATTTT. Amino acids: CASSLAWGTGRDSNQPQHF.

The chain uses TRBV6-1 and TRBJ2-1, with 10 bases identical to TRBD2. Germline V gene sequence: CDR1 MNHNS, CDR2 SASEGT. The V gene end was trimmed by 1 base and the J gene end by 6 bases; junction bases not matched to a gene: 6. The CDR3 is made up of 16 amino acids. The CDR3 DNA reads as TGTGCCAGCAGTGAAGGCCTAGCGGGAGATACCAATGAGCAGTTCTTC. Amino acid sequence: CASSEGLAGDTNEQFF.

The sample holds a few counts of this clone. V gene TRBV12-3 or TRBV12-4 combines with J gene TRBJ1-1, with a weak D call TRBD1 (6 bases). The CDR3 has 13 amino acids. V was shortened by 3 bases and J by 7 bases, with 12 bases between the two germline ends. This CDR3 reads CASSLGGADEAFF. CDR3 coding DNA: TGTGCCAGCAGTTTGGGGGGGGCTGATGAAGCTTTCTTT.

The V gene is TRBV19, the J gene TRBJ2-2; the match to TRBD2 covers 8 bases. Germline V gene sequence: CDR1 LNHDA, CDR2 SQIVND (reference sequence). The CDR3 has 16 amino acids. After removal of 6 bases from V and 4 bases from J, the junction contained 10 bases not matched to a gene. This chain's CDR3 is CASSPTGGEPTGELFF. The CDR3 DNA is TGTGCCAGTAGCCCCACGGGGGGGGAACCCACCGGGGAGCTGTTTTTT.

By its share, this clone is medium-sized (0.01 to 0.1%). The gene calls are TRBV6-6 and TRBJ1-2; 9 bases match TRBD1. V shed 5 bases and J 7 bases; nucleotides not matched to a gene: 8. This CDR3 spans 14 amino acids. CDR1 is MNHNY and CDR2 is SVGAGI in the germline V gene (reference sequence). CDR3 nucleotide sequence: TGTGCCAGCAGTCCCGGGACAGGGAGGGGTGGCTACACCTTC. Encoded protein: CASSPGTGRGGYTF.

Turning to this clone: Its ends do not fully match the called genes, so a read error is possible. This chain connects TRBV6-5 to TRBJ1-2, with a weak D call TRBD1 (6 bases). Germline loops: CDR1 MNHEY, CDR2 SVGAGI. The CDR3 has 14 amino acids. As DNA, the CDR3 is TGTGCCAGCACCACACAGGGAGGGAACTATGGCTACGCCTTC. The encoded protein is CASTTQGGNYGYAF.

The rearrangement uses TRBV28 and TRBJ2-5; 8 bases map to TRBD2. The CDR3 has 16 residues. V shed 1 base and J 6 bases; nucleotides not matched to a gene: 10. Looked up from germline, CDR1 is MDHEN and CDR2 is SYDVKM. The CDR3 DNA reads TGTGCCAGCAGTTTATTTACTGCGGGGGGCGCGCAGACCCAGTACTTC. It specifies CASSLFTAGGAQTQYF. The entire variable domain, with the rest obtained from reference TRBV28 and TRBJ2-5, is as follows: DVKVTQSSRYLVKRTGEKVFLECVQDMDHENMFWYRQDPGLGLRLIYFSYDVKMKEKGDIPEGYSVSREKKERFSLILESASTNQTSMYLCASSLFTAGGAQTQYFGPGTRLLVL.

The chain couples TRBV7-2 to TRBJ1-1, with TRBD1 matching 9 bases. CDR3 length equals 16 residues. V lost 5 bases to trimming and J lost 2 bases; unmatched junction nucleotides: 9. Germline lookup yields CDR1 SGHTA and CDR2 FQGNSA. CDR3: CASSNLRGQGNTEAFF. The CDR3 DNA reads as TGTGCCAGCAGCAACCTAAGGGGACAGGGTAACACTGAAGCTTTCTTT.

This clone was seen a few times. The chain couples TRBV4-3 to TRBJ2-7; maybe TRBD2 (6 bases). Trimming stripped 4 bases from V and 3 bases from J, with 16 bases between. The CDR3 is made up of 15 amino acids. Germline CDR1 reads LGHNA; CDR2 reads YSLEER. The CDR3 DNA sequence: TGCGCCAGCAGCCCCTCCTCCGACGGGAGCTACGAGCAGTACTTC. It translates to CASSPSSDGSYEQYF.

DNA for the CDR3: TGTGCCAGCTCACGTGAGACAGGGGTCTACGAGCAGTACTTC. Amino acid sequence: CASSRETGVYEQYF. This chain connects TRBV18 to TRBJ2-7; 8 nucleotides agree with TRBD1. The ends lost 4 bases at V and 3 bases at J; junction bases unmatched: 5. This CDR3 has 14 residues. Germline V gene lookup returns CDR1 KGHSH and CDR2 LQKENI.

This clone was seen a few times. The V and J genes are TRBV11-2 and TRBJ2-7; D gene unclear. The ends were cut back, 1 base at V and 8 bases at J, with 6 bases in the middle. This CDR3 comprises 11 residues. The germline CDR1 and CDR2 sequences are SGHAT and FQNNGV. The CDR3 bases are TGTGCCAGCAGCTTAGGGGCTAAGCAGTACTTC. This gives the protein CASSLGAKQYF.

This sequence joins TRBV11-3 and TRBJ2-5, with 14 bases lining up with TRBD2. Germline V CDR1 and CDR2: SGHNT, YENEEA. The CDR3 is 18 amino acids. Unmatched junction bases numbered 7, after V lost 4 bases and J lost 0 bases. As DNA, the CDR3 is TGTGCCAGCAGCTCCGGACTAGCGGGGGGACGGTACCAAGAGACCCAGTACTTC. It codes for CASSSGLAGGRYQETQYF.

The chain combines TRBV19 with TRBJ2-3; 10 nucleotides line up with TRBD2. Trimming took 4 bases from V and 5 from J; bases not matched to a gene: 9. The CDR3 runs 16 residues. CDR1 LNHDA and CDR2 SQIVND come from the germline V gene (reference sequence). CDR3 DNA: TGTGCCAGTAGTAGGCTAGCGGGAGACGCGAGAGATACGCAGTATTTT. This sequence encodes CASSRLAGDARDTQYF.

The chain uses TRBV19 and TRBJ2-1, with 10 positions matching TRBD2. The CDR3 totals 14 residues. CDR1 is LNHDA and CDR2 is SQIVND in the germline V gene (reference sequence). J gave up 9 bases and V 7 bases, and 9 bases lay outside the gene matches. CDR3 region: CASTVLAGKGEQFF. The CDR3 DNA reads TGTGCCAGTACTGTACTAGCGGGAAAGGGTGAGCAGTTCTTC.

The rearrangement uses TRBV3-1 (or the pseudogene TRBV3-2) and TRBJ2-3; 8 bases are shared with TRBD2. Trimming cost V 4 bases and J 2 bases; bases outside gene matches: 8. The CDR3 consists of 16 residues. Germline CDR1 LGHDT, CDR2 YNNKEL (reference sequence). The CDR3 here is CASSRNGGGITDTQYF. The CDR3 coding sequence is TGTGCCAGCAGCCGAAACGGGGGGGGGATCACAGATACGCAGTATTTT.

The chain recombines TRBV3-1 (or the pseudogene TRBV3-2) with TRBJ1-2; 9 bases align to TRBD1. The V segment lost 4 bases and the J segment 6 bases; nucleotides outside the gene matches: 9. The CDR3 loop spans 15 amino acids. Germline CDR1 and CDR2: LGHDT and YNNKEL (reference sequence). DNA for the CDR3: TGTGCCAGCAGCCCGAACTTACAGGGGGCGCATGGCTACACCTTC. Amino acids: CASSPNLQGAHGYTF.

The CDR3 protein is CASSPEAGVDEQFF. The CDR3 DNA follows: TGTGCCAGCAGCCCTGAGGCAGGGGTGGATGAGCAGTTCTTC. The rearrangement joins TRBV7-3 to TRBJ2-1; TRBD1 might be the D (6 bases). Trimming took 5 bases from V and 8 from J, leaving 16 bases between them. The CDR3 runs to 14 residues. Germline V CDR1 and CDR2: SGHTA, FQGTGA.

The table lists this clone with a few counts. This chain connects TRBV5-4 to TRBJ1-2, with TRBD1 matching over 7 bases. The CDR3 is 14 amino acids. Germline CDR1 SGHNT, CDR2 YYREEE (reference sequence). The trim removed 4 bases at V and 2 bases at J, leaving 5 bases unmatched. The chain's CDR3 is CASSPNRGNYGYTF. CDR3 DNA sequence: TGTGCCAGCAGCCCCAACAGGGGCAACTATGGCTACACCTTC.